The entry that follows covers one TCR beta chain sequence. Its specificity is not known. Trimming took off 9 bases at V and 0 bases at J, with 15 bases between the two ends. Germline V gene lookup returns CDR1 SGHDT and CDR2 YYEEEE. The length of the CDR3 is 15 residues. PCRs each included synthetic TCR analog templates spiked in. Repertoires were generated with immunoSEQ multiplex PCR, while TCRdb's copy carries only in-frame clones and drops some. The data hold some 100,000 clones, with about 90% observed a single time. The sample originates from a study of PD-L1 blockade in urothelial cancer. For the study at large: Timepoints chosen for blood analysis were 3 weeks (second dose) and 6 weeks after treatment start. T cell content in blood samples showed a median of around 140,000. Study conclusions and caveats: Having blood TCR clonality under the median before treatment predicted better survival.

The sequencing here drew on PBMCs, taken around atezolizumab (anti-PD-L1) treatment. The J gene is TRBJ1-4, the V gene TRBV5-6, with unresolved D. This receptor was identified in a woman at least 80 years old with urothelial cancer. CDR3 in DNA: TGTGCCACCAACCGGGAGAGAGCAACTAATGAAAAACTGTTTTTT. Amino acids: CATNRERATNEKLFF.